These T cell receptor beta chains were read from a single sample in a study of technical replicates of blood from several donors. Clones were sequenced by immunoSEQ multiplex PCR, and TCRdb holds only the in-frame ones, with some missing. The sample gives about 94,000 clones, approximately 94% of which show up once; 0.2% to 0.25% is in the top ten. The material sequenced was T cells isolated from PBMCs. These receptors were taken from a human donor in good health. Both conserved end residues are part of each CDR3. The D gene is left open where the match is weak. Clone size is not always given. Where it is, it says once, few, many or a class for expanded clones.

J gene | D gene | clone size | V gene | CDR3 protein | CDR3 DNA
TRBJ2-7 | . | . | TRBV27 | CASSPLDRPYEQYF | TGTGCCAGCAGTCCCCTCGACAGGCCCTACGAGCAGTACTTC
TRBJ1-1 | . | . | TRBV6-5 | CASSRQILNTEAFF | TGTGCCAGCAGCCGACAGATACTAAACACTGAAGCTTTCTTT
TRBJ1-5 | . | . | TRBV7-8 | CASSPAGASNQPQHF | TGTGCCAGCAGCCCCGCAGGCGCGAGCAATCAGCCCCAGCATTTT
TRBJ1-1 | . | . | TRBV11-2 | CASKRWGPGLDTEAFF | TGTGCCAGCAAAAGGTGGGGGCCAGGCCTTGACACTGAAGCTTTCTTT
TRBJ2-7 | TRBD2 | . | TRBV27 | CASSFGTSGFLPYEQYF | TGTGCCAGCAGTTTCGGGACTAGCGGGTTCTTGCCCTACGAGCAGTACTTC
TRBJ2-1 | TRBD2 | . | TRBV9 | CASSVSGGGSNEQFF | TGTGCCAGCAGCGTTAGCGGGGGGGGCTCGAATGAGCAGTTCTTC
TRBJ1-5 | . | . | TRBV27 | CATRRGNQPQHF | TGTGCCACCAGACGAGGCAATCAGCCCCAGCATTTT
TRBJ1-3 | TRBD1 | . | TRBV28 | CASSPGQTNSGNTIYF | TGTGCCAGCAGCCCGGGACAGACAAACTCTGGAAACACCATATATTTT
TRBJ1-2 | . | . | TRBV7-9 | CASSLEDRTNYGYTF | TGTGCCAGCAGCTTAGAGGACAGAACAAATTATGGCTACACCTTC
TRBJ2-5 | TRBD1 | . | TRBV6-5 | CASKRTGPETQYF | TGTGCCAGCAAGAGGACAGGGCCAGAGACCCAGTACTTC
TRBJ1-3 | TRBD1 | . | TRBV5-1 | CASSWGTGGFSGNTIYF | TGCGCCAGCAGCTGGGGGACAGGGGGTTTCTCTGGAAACACCATATATTTT
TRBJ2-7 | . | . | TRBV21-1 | CARGATGTGLSYEQYF | TGTGCCAGAGGGGCTACCGGGACAGGGCTTTCCTACGAGCAGTACTTC
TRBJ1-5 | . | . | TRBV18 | CASSPGADQPQHF | TGTGCCAGCTCACCAGGGGCCGATCAGCCCCAGCATTTT
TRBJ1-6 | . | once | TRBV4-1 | CASSQGPLPSSPLHF | TGCGCCAGCAGCCAGGGCCCTCTCCCCTCTTCACCCCTCCACTTT
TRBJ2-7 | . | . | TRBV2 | CASSEWGTAYSYEQYF | TGTGCCAGCAGTGAATGGGGCACAGCCTACTCCTACGAGCAGTACTTC
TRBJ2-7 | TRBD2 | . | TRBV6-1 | CASSTSGVTYEQYF | TGTGCCAGCAGTACCAGCGGGGTCACCTACGAGCAGTACTTC
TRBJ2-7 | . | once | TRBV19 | CASSIVLAGEQYF | TGTGCCAGTAGTATAGTCTTGGCGGGTGAGCAGTACTTC
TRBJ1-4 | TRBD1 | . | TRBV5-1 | CASSLRGQGEKLFF | TGCGCCAGCAGCTTGCGCGGACAGGGTGAAAAACTGTTTTTT
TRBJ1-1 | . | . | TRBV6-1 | CASATRATEAFF | TGTGCCAGCGCAACCAGGGCGACTGAAGCTTTCTTT
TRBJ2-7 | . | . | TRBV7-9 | CASSLEPAGATYEQYF | TGTGCCAGCAGCTTAGAACCTGCAGGGGCCACCTACGAGCAGTACTTC
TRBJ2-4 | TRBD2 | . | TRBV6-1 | CASSEEVAGGNIQYF | TGTGCCAGCAGTGAAGAGGTAGCGGGAGGAAACATTCAGTACTTC
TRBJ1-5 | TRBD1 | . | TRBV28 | CASSSLTGARPQHF | TGTGCCAGCAGTTCCCTTACAGGGGCGCGGCCCCAGCATTTT
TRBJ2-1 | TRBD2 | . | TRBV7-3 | CASSPRARGVHEQFF | TGTGCCAGCAGCCCCAGGGCGCGGGGGGTTCATGAGCAGTTCTTC
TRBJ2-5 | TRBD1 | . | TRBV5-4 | CASSDYRGGETQYF | TGTGCCAGCAGCGATTACAGGGGTGGAGAGACCCAGTACTTC
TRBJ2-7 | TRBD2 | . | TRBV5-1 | CASSLFSPLYSAGGPRGYEQYF | TGCGCCAGCAGCTTGTTCTCGCCCCTTTATAGTGCGGGGGGCCCGAGGGGGTACGAGCAGTACTTC
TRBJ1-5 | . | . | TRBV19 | CASSILRDQPQHF | TGTGCCAGTAGTATCCTTAGAGATCAGCCCCAGCATTTT
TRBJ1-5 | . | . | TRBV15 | CATSRAGAGNQPQHF | TGTGCCACCAGCAGGGCGGGAGCTGGCAATCAGCCCCAGCATTTT
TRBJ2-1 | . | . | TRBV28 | CASSLRTRDNEQFF | TGTGCCAGCAGCCTTAGGACACGAGACAATGAGCAGTTCTTC
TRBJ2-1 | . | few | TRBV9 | CASSGSGLKGNEQFF | TGTGCCAGCAGCGGTAGCGGACTCAAGGGCAATGAGCAGTTCTTC
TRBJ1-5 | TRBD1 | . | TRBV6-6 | CASSLQGANQPQHF | TGTGCCAGCAGTCTACAGGGGGCCAATCAGCCCCAGCATTTT
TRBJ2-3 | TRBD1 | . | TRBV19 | CASTGQGFNPQYF | TGTGCCAGTACAGGACAGGGGTTTAATCCGCAGTATTTT
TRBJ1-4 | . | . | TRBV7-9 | CASSLDGALGTNEKLFF | TGTGCCAGCAGCTTAGATGGGGCTCTGGGAACTAATGAAAAACTGTTTTTT
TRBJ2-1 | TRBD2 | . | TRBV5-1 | CASSNQRGTSGANEQFF | TGCGCCAGCAGCAACCAACGGGGGACTAGCGGGGCCAATGAGCAGTTCTTC
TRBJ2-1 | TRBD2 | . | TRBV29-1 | CSVEGGIGTSGIYNEQFF | TGCAGCGTTGAAGGAGGAATAGGGACTAGCGGGATTTACAATGAGCAGTTCTTC
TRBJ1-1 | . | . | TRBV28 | CASSLTPREAFF | TGTGCCAGCAGTCTTACCCCCAGGGAAGCTTTCTTT
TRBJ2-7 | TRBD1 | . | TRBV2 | CASSPQGLSEQYF | TGTGCCAGCAGTCCACAGGGGCTCAGCGAGCAGTACTTC
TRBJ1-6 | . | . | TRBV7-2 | CASSFLRSRYNSPLHF | TGTGCCAGCAGCTTCCTCAGGTCACGATATAATTCACCCCTCCACTTT
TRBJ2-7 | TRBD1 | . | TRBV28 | CASRTGPSYEQYF | TGTGCCAGTCGGACAGGCCCTTCCTACGAGCAGTACTTC
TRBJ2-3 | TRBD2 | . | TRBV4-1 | CASSRGLAGLADTQYF | TGCGCCAGCAGCCGGGGACTAGCGGGGCTCGCAGATACGCAGTATTTT
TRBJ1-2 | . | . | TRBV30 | CASGQSYGYTF | TGTGCCTCTGGACAGTCCTATGGCTACACCTTC
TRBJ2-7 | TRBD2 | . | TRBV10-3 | CAISESRVAGGPYEQYF | TGTGCCATCAGTGAGTCGAGGGTAGCGGGAGGGCCATACGAGCAGTACTTC
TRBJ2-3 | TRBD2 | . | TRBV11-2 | CASSTGLAGGTDTQYF | TGTGCCAGCAGCACGGGACTAGCGGGGGGCACAGATACGCAGTATTTT
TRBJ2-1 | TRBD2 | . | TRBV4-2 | CASSLERELYNEQFF | TGTGCCAGCAGCCTTGAGCGGGAGCTGTACAATGAGCAGTTCTTC
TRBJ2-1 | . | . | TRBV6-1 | CASSEVAGLTFAYEQFF | TGTGCCAGCAGTGAAGTGGCGGGACTCACGTTTGCGTATGAGCAGTTCTTC
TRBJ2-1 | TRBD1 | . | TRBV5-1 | CASSLRQGLGNEQFF | TGCGCCAGCAGCCTAAGACAGGGGCTCGGCAATGAGCAGTTCTTC
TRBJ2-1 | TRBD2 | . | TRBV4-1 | CASSSHLRAGGLDEQFF | TGCGCCAGCAGCTCCCACCTCAGAGCGGGGGGGCTTGATGAGCAGTTCTTC
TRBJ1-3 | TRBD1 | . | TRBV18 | CASSPGQAIQSIYF | TGTGCCAGCTCACCGGGACAGGCAATCCAATCCATATATTTT
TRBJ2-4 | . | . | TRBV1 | CTSSQVTGDPSGRGRAKNIQYF | TGCACCAGCAGCCAAGTGACAGGGGATCCTAGCGGGAGAGGGAGGGCCAAAAACATTCAGTACTTC
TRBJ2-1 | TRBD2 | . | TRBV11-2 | CASSFGGRGLAVYNEQFF | TGTGCCAGCAGCTTCGGTGGCAGGGGACTAGCGGTTTACAATGAGCAGTTCTTC
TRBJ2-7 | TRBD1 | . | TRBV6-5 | CASSYSDRFHEQYF | TGTGCCAGCAGTTACTCGGACAGGTTCCACGAGCAGTACTTC
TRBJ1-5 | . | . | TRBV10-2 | CASSELLWGTYQPQHF | TGCGCCAGCAGTGAGTTACTATGGGGCACCTATCAGCCCCAGCATTTT
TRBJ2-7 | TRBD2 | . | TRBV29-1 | CSVGQAGAYEQYF | TGCAGCGTTGGTCAGGCGGGGGCCTACGAGCAGTACTTC
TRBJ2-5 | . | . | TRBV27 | CASSGLAQETQYF | TGTGCCAGCAGTGGGCTAGCCCAAGAGACCCAGTACTTC
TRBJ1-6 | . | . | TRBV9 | CASSPRLLRETNSPLHF | TGTGCCAGCAGCCCGCGGCTACTCCGGGAGACTAATTCACCCCTCCACTTT